The next 30 T cell receptor beta chains were all read from a single sample in a study of cytomegalovirus exposure and HLA in healthy donors. PCR used 60 Vbeta primers and 13 Jbeta primers. Clones were read by immunoSEQ multiplex PCR, and TCRdb kept only the in-frame ones, dropping some. The data contain some 120,000 clones, over 75% of them seen just once; the ten biggest clones take up under 7%. The sample comprised PBMCs. These receptors were taken from a man aged 18 to 29 in good health and CMV-seropositive.

The V gene is TRBV14, the J gene TRBJ1-2; no definite D call. Germline CDR1 SGHDN, CDR2 FVKESK. The ends were cut back, 0 bases at V and 6 bases at J, with 14 bases in the middle. This CDR3 has 15 residues. This CDR3 reads CASSQDVWSADGYTF. The DNA for the CDR3 is TGTGCCAGCAGCCAAGATGTATGGTCCGCAGATGGCTACACCTTC.

This chain uses TRBV27 with TRBJ1-1; D is undetermined. CDR1 MNHEY and CDR2 SMNVEV come from the germline V gene (reference sequence). The CDR3 runs 14 residues. The V end lost 3 bases, the J end lost 1 base, and 9 bases lay between the germline ends. The DNA of the CDR3 is TGTGCCAGCAGTTTTGCGGGGAGGAACACTGAAGCTTTCTTT. Translated, it gives CASSFAGRNTEAFF.

The genes are TRBV7-2 and TRBJ1-2, with D possibly TRBD1 on 5 matching bases. The germline CDR1 and CDR2 sequences are SGHTA and FQGNSA. The CDR3 is 17 residues long. V lost 2 bases and J 0 bases, leaving 16 bases between the germline ends. The CDR3 loop is CASSLMLTEDSNYGYTF. The CDR3 DNA reads TGTGCCAGCAGCTTAATGTTGACAGAAGACTCTAACTATGGCTACACCTTC.

V is TRBV18 and J is TRBJ2-1, with D tentatively TRBD1 (7 bases). Germline V lookup: CDR1 KGHSH, CDR2 LQKENI. CDR3 length: 16 residues. Trimming cost V 3 bases and J 0 bases, with 12 bases left between them. CDR3 residues: CASSPRDSFSYNEQFF. For the CDR3, the DNA is TGTGCCAGCTCACCGCGGGACAGTTTCTCCTACAATGAGCAGTTCTTC.

In its sample, this clone was seen a few times. The chain links TRBV4-1 to TRBJ1-1; no clear D gene. V lost 0 bases and J 5 bases, leaving 13 bases between the germline ends. The CDR3 totals 15 residues. CDR1 is MGHRA and CDR2 is YSYEKL in the germline V gene. The CDR3 coding sequence is TGCGCCAGCAGCCAAGATGCGGGGTGGGGAACTGAAGCTTTCTTT. Amino acid sequence: CASSQDAGWGTEAFF.

The V gene is TRBV11-2, the J gene TRBJ1-4, with TRBD1 as a possible D gene (6 bases). Germline assignment: CDR1 SGHAT and CDR2 FQNNGV. V lost 4 bases to trimming and J lost 0 bases, with 21 bases between them. CDR3 size: 19 residues. For the CDR3, the DNA is TGTGCCAGCAGCTCCTTTTTGGTGGGGGGGCCTGCAACTAATGAAAAACTGTTTTTT. Protein product: CASSSFLVGGPATNEKLFF.

This clone was counted a single time. The gene calls are TRBV7-3 and TRBJ1-1; TRBD1 might be the D (5 bases). CDR3 size: 13 residues. The germline V gene has CDR1 SGHTA and CDR2 FQGTGA. V dropped 3 bases and J dropped 4 bases, with 9 bases sitting between them. Here the CDR3 reads CASSFGGGTEAFF. The CDR3 nucleotides are TGTGCCAGCAGCTTCGGGGGAGGCACTGAAGCTTTCTTT.

CDR3 sequence (DNA): TGCGCCAGCCTGGACTCCTTCACTGAAGCTTTCTTT. Residues: CASLDSFTEAFF. The chain combines TRBV10-2 with TRBJ1-1; D is uncertain. Germline V gives CDR1 WSHSY, CDR2 SAAADI. Trimming pared 8 bases from V and 4 bases from J, leaving 11 bases between. There are 12 residues in the CDR3.

This clone was found once. The V gene is TRBV7-2, the J gene TRBJ1-2; D remains ambiguous. Trimming removed 0 bases at V and 1 base at J, with 12 bases between. Germline V CDR1 and CDR2: SGHTA, FQGNSA. The CDR3 contains 16 residues. The CDR3 nucleotides are TGTGCCAGCAGCTTAGCGGCCGGAGATTTTAACTATGGCTACACCTTC. Translation: CASSLAAGDFNYGYTF.

This chain uses TRBV7-8 with TRBJ1-4, with 7 positions matching TRBD1. V shed 3 bases and J 6 bases; nucleotides not matched to a gene: 7. The CDR3 loop spans 15 amino acids. Germline CDR1 is SGHVS and CDR2 is FQNEAQ. This CDR3 reads CASSFPDRVDEKLFF. DNA for the CDR3: TGTGCCAGCAGCTTTCCTGACAGGGTCGATGAAAAACTGTTTTTT.

The chain employs TRBV7-2 and TRBJ2-2; TRBD1 might be the D (7 bases). Trimming cost V 5 bases and J 6 bases, with 22 bases left between them. The CDR3 has 17 residues. Germline V gene sequence: CDR1 SGHTA, CDR2 FQGNSA. As DNA, the CDR3 is TGTGCCAGCAGCGAGAACAGGGGAGAGGGAGGCTCCGGGGAGCTGTTTTTT. Translation: CASSENRGEGGSGELFF. The whole variable domain, remainder taken from reference TRBV7-2 and TRBJ2-2, is GAGVSQSPSNKVTEKGKDVELRCDPISGHTALYWYRQSLGQGLEFLIYFQGNSAPDKSGLPSDRFSAERTGGSVSTLTIQRTQQEDSAVYLCASSENRGEGGSGELFFGEGSRLTVL.

This chain's CDR3 is CASSLDRVSYEQYF. Here the CDR3 DNA reads TGTGCCAGCAGCCTGGACAGGGTCTCCTACGAGCAGTACTTC. V is TRBV14 and J is TRBJ2-7, with 8 bases that match TRBD1. With 4 bases clipped from V and 0 bases from J, the junction kept 2 bases outside the gene matches. Germline CDR1 and CDR2: SGHDN and FVKESK. This CDR3 contains 14 residues. Supplemented by reference TRBV14 and TRBJ2-7, the full variable domain reads EAGVTQFPSHSVIEKGQTVTLRCDPISGHDNLYWYRRVMGKEIKFLLHFVKESKQDESGMPNNRFLAERTGGTYSTLKVQPAELEDSGVYFCASSLDRVSYEQYFGPGTRLTVT.

This CDR3 is CASSDQGGYEQYF. In nucleotides, the CDR3 is TGTGCCAGCAGTGATCAGGGTGGGTACGAGCAGTACTTC. The chain couples TRBV6-1 to TRBJ2-7; tentative D call: TRBD1 (5 bases). The germline gives CDR1 MNHNS, CDR2 SASEGT. The CDR3 loop spans 13 amino acids. V was cut by 3 bases and J by 4 bases, with 10 bases left in between.

A word on this clone: At one boundary the junction diverges from the germline segment, which might be a read error. V gene TRBV7-7 combines with J gene TRBJ2-7; 9 bases are shared with TRBD1. This CDR3 has 13 amino acids. From germline, CDR1 is SSHAT and CDR2 FNYEAQ (reference sequence). The CDR3 is CASSRDREGEQYF. CDR3 coding DNA: TGTGCTAGCAGTAGGGACAGGGAAGGCGAGCAGTACTTC.

CDR3 in amino acids: CASSEHLGGLSGNTIYF. The CDR3 coding sequence is TGTGCCAGCAGTGAACATCTCGGCGGTCTCTCTGGAAACACCATATATTTT. The chain couples TRBV25-1 to TRBJ1-3, with D unclear. From germline, CDR1 is MGHDK and CDR2 SYGVNS. V gave up 2 bases and J gave up 0 bases, with 14 bases separating them. The CDR3 is made up of 17 amino acids.

The chain links TRBV18 to TRBJ1-1; 7 positions agree with TRBD1. CDR3 length equals 14 residues. Germline V gene lookup returns CDR1 KGHSH and CDR2 LQKENI. With 3 bases clipped from V and 4 bases from J, the junction kept 5 bases outside the gene matches. The CDR3 DNA is TGTGCCAGCTCACCGGAGACAGGGTTCACTGAAGCTTTCTTT. Amino acids: CASSPETGFTEAFF.

The V and J genes are TRBV6-5 and TRBJ1-5; D unclear. The ends were cut back, 11 bases at V and 9 bases at J, with 17 bases in the middle. The CDR3 is 12 residues long. Germline CDR1 is MNHEY and CDR2 is SVGAGI. Here the CDR3 DNA reads TGTGCCTCAAGGCGGGGTGGAGGGCCCCAGCATTTT. It codes for CASRRGGGPQHF.

Notes on this clone: The junction shows a germline mismatch at one end, possibly a read error. The J gene is TRBJ2-4, the V gene TRBV27; 14 bases fit TRBD2. Germline V CDR1 and CDR2: MNHEY, SMNVEV (reference sequence). The CDR3 contains 20 residues. The CDR3 bases are TGTGCCAGCAGTCTGAGGACTAGCGGGAGGAGGGACCTAGCCAAAAACAGTCAGTACTTC. This encodes CASSLRTSGRRDLAKNSQYF.

The chain has TRBV6-1 and TRBJ2-2, with 7 nucleotides matching TRBD1. Losses at the gene ends were 9 bases for V and 3 bases for J; bases not matched to a gene: 7. The CDR3 runs 14 residues. In germline, CDR1 is MNHNS, CDR2 SASEGT. The chain's CDR3 is CASIRDRYTGELFF. The CDR3 nucleotides are TGTGCCAGTATCCGGGACAGATACACCGGGGAGCTGTTTTTT.

The V gene is TRBV9, the J gene TRBJ2-1, with unresolved D. The ends were cut back, 0 bases at V and 10 bases at J, with 14 bases in the middle. Germline V gene data show CDR1 as SGDLS and CDR2 as YYNGEE. This CDR3 is 14 amino acids long. The CDR3 DNA is TGTGCCAGCAGCGTAGTAGGCACCCTCGGGGAGCAGTTCTTC. Translated: CASSVVGTLGEQFF.

The J gene is TRBJ2-1, the V gene TRBV9; 11 nucleotides align to TRBD2. CDR3 length: 15 residues. V dropped 3 bases and J dropped 5; count of bases not matched to a gene: 4. Germline V gene lookup returns CDR1 SGDLS and CDR2 YYNGEE. The CDR3 is CASSETSGVDNEQFF. The CDR3, as DNA: TGTGCCAGCAGCGAGACTAGCGGGGTGGACAATGAGCAGTTCTTC.

The chain links TRBV13 to TRBJ2-1; 9 nucleotides agree with TRBD2. Germline-derived CDR1 and CDR2 are PRHDT and FYEKMQ (reference sequence). This CDR3 contains 15 residues. The V gene end was trimmed by 2 bases and the J gene end by 12 bases; junction bases not matched to a gene: 11. The CDR3 sequence: CASSLRILAGDWQFF. In DNA, the CDR3 is TGTGCCAGCAGCTTACGTATTTTAGCGGGAGATTGGCAGTTCTTC.

J is TRBJ1-2 and V is TRBV5-4; 7 bases map to TRBD1. Per germline, CDR1 SGHNT and CDR2 YYREEE (reference sequence). This CDR3 comprises 13 residues. Trimming at V came to 5 bases and at J to 8 bases, leaving 9 bases not matched to a gene. The CDR3 DNA reads as TGTGCCAGCAGAAGTGGGCAGGGGGACGGCTACACCTTC. It translates to CASRSGQGDGYTF.

V usage is TRBV6-5 and J usage is TRBJ2-5, with 8 nucleotides matching TRBD1. Germline CDR1 is MNHEY and CDR2 is SVGAGI. The V and J ends lost 8 bases and 5 bases, in that order; junction bases with no gene match: 13. This CDR3 comprises 15 residues. In DNA form, the CDR3 reads TGTGCCAGCCTCCTCCGGACAGGGTGGGAGGAGACCCAGTACTTC. Encoded protein: CASLLRTGWEETQYF.

This clone occurred once. The chain recombines TRBV5-1 with TRBJ1-5; no clear D. The length of the CDR3 is 13 residues. The germline V and J ends were trimmed by 4 bases and 1 base, with 6 bases remaining between them. Germline CDR1 reads SGHRS; CDR2 reads YFSETQ. The CDR3 region has the DNA TGCGCCAGCAGCGACGGGAGCAATCAGCCCCAGCATTTT. This sequence encodes CASSDGSNQPQHF.

The chain is built from TRBV7-2 and TRBJ1-5; D uncertain. The CDR3 has 13 residues. V lost 3 bases and J 7 bases, leaving 10 bases between the germline ends. CDR1 and CDR2 from the germline V gene are SGHTA and FQGNSA. CDR3: CASSFSSGQPQHF. In nucleotides, the CDR3 is TGTGCCAGCAGCTTCTCCTCGGGACAGCCCCAGCATTTT. Full variable domain (outside the CDR3, taken from reference TRBV7-2 and TRBJ1-5): GAGVSQSPSNKVTEKGKDVELRCDPISGHTALYWYRQSLGQGLEFLIYFQGNSAPDKSGLPSDRFSAERTGGSVSTLTIQRTQQEDSAVYLCASSFSSGQPQHFGDGTRLSIL.

The chain recombines TRBV6-5 with TRBJ2-7; 12 bases line up with TRBD1. Germline V gene data show CDR1 as MNHEY and CDR2 as SVGAGI. CDR3 size: 16 residues. Trimming removed 4 bases from V and 5 bases from J; junction bases left unmatched: 9. Here the CDR3 DNA reads TGTGCCAGCAGTTCCTCTATGGGGACAGGGGGCGACGAGCAGTACTTC. This gives the protein CASSSSMGTGGDEQYF.

This clone was detected a few times. The rearrangement uses TRBV13 and TRBJ2-5, with 9 bases lining up with TRBD1. The CDR3 extends over 14 amino acids. Germline-derived CDR1 and CDR2 are PRHDT and FYEKMQ (reference sequence). The V gene end was trimmed by 3 bases and the J gene end by 3 bases; junction bases not matched to a gene: 2. The CDR3 reads CASSLTGGEETQYF. CDR3 sequence (DNA): TGTGCCAGCAGCTTGACAGGGGGGGAAGAGACCCAGTACTTC.

The rearrangement uses TRBV19 and TRBJ2-7; tentatively, D is TRBD1 (5 bases). Trimming cost V 2 bases and J 0 bases, with 5 bases left between them. Germline assignment: CDR1 LNHDA and CDR2 SQIVND (reference sequence). The length of the CDR3 is 13 residues. DNA for the CDR3: TGTGCCAGTAGTATACAGGGCTCCTACGAGCAGTACTTC. Protein: CASSIQGSYEQYF.

This chain connects TRBV6-5 to TRBJ2-3; 9 nucleotides line up with TRBD2. Trimming took 6 bases from V and 8 from J; bases not matched to a gene: 6. Germline values: CDR1 MNHEY, CDR2 SVGAGI. The CDR3 runs to 13 residues. The CDR3: CASRGLAPGTQYF. The CDR3, as DNA: TGTGCCAGCAGGGGACTAGCTCCGGGTACGCAGTATTTT.